Below, 20 T cell receptor beta chains from the same sample are listed, as sequenced in a study of graft-versus-host responses after intestinal transplantation. Using immunoSEQ multiplex PCR, the repertoire was profiled, and TCRdb retains in-frame clones only, with some absent. The sample gives 9,900 or so clones, 88% of which show up once; 9.9% is in the top ten. The material was PBMCs, obtained 230 to 250 days after intestinal transplant. These receptors all stem from a human patient who received an intestinal transplant, so some T cells may come from the graft donor.

CDR3 loop: CASSLGTLNEQFF. For the CDR3, the DNA is TGTGCCAGCAGCTTGGGGACATTAAATGAGCAGTTCTTC. The chain is built from TRBV5-6 and TRBJ2-1; tentatively, D is TRBD1 (5 bases). V was pared by 0 bases and J by 7 bases, with 8 bases between. This CDR3 contains 13 residues. Germline V gene data show CDR1 as SGHDT and CDR2 as YYEEEE.

This rearrangement joins TRBV19 to TRBJ1-5; TRBD1 might be the D (5 bases). The CDR3 has 14 amino acids. Germline V gene sequence: CDR1 LNHDA, CDR2 SQIVND (reference sequence). V was pared by 4 bases and J by 5 bases, with 12 bases between. The CDR3 nucleotides read TGTGCCAGTAGTACGGTGGGGACGGATCAGCCCCAGCATTTT. Translated: CASSTVGTDQPQHF.

This clone appeared once. The chain has TRBV28 and TRBJ2-1; 8 bases fit TRBD2. The J segment lost 3 bases and the V segment lost 6 bases, leaving 4 bases of the junction unmatched. The germline V gene encodes CDR1 MDHEN and CDR2 SYDVKM. The CDR3 is 14 amino acids. Written as DNA, the CDR3 is TGTGCCAGCAGAATAGCGGGAAACTACAATGAGCAGTTCTTC. Its translation is CASRIAGNYNEQFF.

The genes are TRBV13 and TRBJ2-1; 9 nucleotides align to TRBD2. The ends lost 0 bases at V and 5 bases at J; junction bases unmatched: 8. This CDR3 region has 17 residues. Looked up from germline, CDR1 is PRHDT and CDR2 is FYEKMQ (reference sequence). CDR3 DNA: TGTGCCAGCAGCTTAGGGCGGGAGGGCCCGACTGACAATGAGCAGTTCTTC. Its protein product is CASSLGREGPTDNEQFF. The full variable domain, completed using reference TRBV13 and TRBJ2-1, is AAGVIQSPRHLIKEKRETATLKCYPIPRHDTVYWYQQGPGQDPQFLISFYEKMQSDKGSIPDRFSAQQFSDYHSELNMSSLELGDSALYFCASSLGREGPTDNEQFFGPGTRLTVL.

The CDR3 spells CASSPGISLNEQFF. CDR3 DNA: TGTGCCAGCAGCCCGGGGATTTCTTTAAATGAGCAGTTCTTC. The chain recombines TRBV5-5 with TRBJ2-1; possibly TRBD2 for D (5 bases). The CDR3 runs to 14 residues. Germline CDR1 SGHKS, CDR2 YYEKEE (reference sequence). Deletions cut 4 bases from V and 7 bases from J, with 15 bases between.

J is TRBJ2-7 and V is TRBV14, with unresolved D. The V gene's germline CDR1 is SGHDN and CDR2 FVKESK. This CDR3 comprises 13 residues. Trimming cost V 0 bases and J 2 bases, with 5 bases left between them. The CDR3 region has the DNA TGTGCCAGCAGCCAAGACCGTCCCTACGAGCAGTACTTC. Amino acid sequence: CASSQDRPYEQYF.

The CDR3 DNA sequence: TGTGCCAGCAGTGACCTCTATAGCAATCAGCCCCAGCATTTT. Translating gives CASSDLYSNQPQHF. The chain links TRBV6-1 to TRBJ1-5; D call uncertain. This CDR3 region has 14 residues. V lost 3 bases and J 0 bases, leaving 6 bases between the germline ends. Germline CDR1 and CDR2: MNHNS and SASEGT.

The chain links TRBV19 to TRBJ1-4, with D perhaps TRBD1 (5 bases). Germline-derived CDR1 and CDR2 are LNHDA and SQIVND (reference sequence). The germline V and J ends were trimmed by 2 bases and 8 bases, with 6 bases remaining between them. This CDR3 region has 12 residues. The CDR3 here is CASSIKGEKLFF. Written as DNA, the CDR3 is TGTGCCAGTAGTATAAAGGGGGAAAAACTGTTTTTT.

CDR3 in amino acids: CASTGGPSNTGELFF. The DNA of the CDR3 is TGTGCCAGCACTGGGGGACCGTCGAACACCGGGGAGCTGTTTTTT. The chain combines TRBV9 with TRBJ2-2, with D tentatively TRBD1 or TRBD2 (5 bases each). The ends were cut back, 6 bases at V and 0 bases at J, with 12 bases in the middle. The CDR3 has 15 amino acids. Germline CDR1 is SGDLS and CDR2 is YYNGEE.

The J gene is TRBJ2-5, the V gene TRBV5-1, with TRBD1 matching 8 bases. After removal of 3 bases from V and 2 bases from J, the junction contained 6 bases not matched to a gene. Germline V gene data show CDR1 as SGHRS and CDR2 as YFSETQ. CDR3 length: 15 residues. In DNA form, the CDR3 reads TGCGCCAGCAGCTCCTTACAGGGGGAGCAAGAGACCCAGTACTTC. Encoded protein: CASSSLQGEQETQYF.

The chain recombines TRBV2 with TRBJ1-1; 9 bases are shared with TRBD1. The CDR3 has 12 residues. Germline trimming cut 10 bases from V and 4 bases from J; bases unmatched to any gene: 4. The germline gives CDR1 SNHLY, CDR2 FYNNEI. For the CDR3, the DNA is TGTGCCAACAGGGGGCTAGGCACTGAAGCTTTCTTT. Translating it yields CANRGLGTEAFF.

The rearrangement uses TRBV11-2 and TRBJ2-1; no clear D. The length of the CDR3 is 13 residues. Germline lookup yields CDR1 SGHAT and CDR2 FQNNGV. Trimming stripped 5 bases from V and 12 bases from J, with 17 bases between. The chain's CDR3 is CASSPYVFPLQFF. The CDR3 region has the DNA TGTGCCAGCAGCCCTTATGTGTTCCCCTTGCAGTTCTTC.

V is TRBV28 and J is TRBJ1-5, with no clear D. The length of the CDR3 is 17 residues. The V end lost 3 bases, the J end lost 4 bases, and 19 bases lay between the germline ends. Per germline, CDR1 MDHEN and CDR2 SYDVKM. CDR3 DNA: TGTGCCAGCAGTTTGCAAAGGATGGGTAGGGAGAATCAGCCCCAGCATTTT. Its translation: CASSLQRMGRENQPQHF.

This clone appeared a single time. The chain has TRBV27 and TRBJ2-1; D could derive from TRBD1 or TRBD2 (6 bases each). Germline V gene data show CDR1 as MNHEY and CDR2 as SMNVEV (reference sequence). V was pared by 3 bases and J by 1 base, with 13 bases between. CDR3 length equals 16 residues. CDR3 DNA: TGTGCCAGCAGTTTCTACGGGGGCCCTTCCTACAATGAGCAGTTCTTC. Protein: CASSFYGGPSYNEQFF.

This chain uses TRBV25-1 with TRBJ1-2; D perhaps matches TRBD1 (5 bases). The V end lost 5 bases, the J end lost 7 bases, and 14 bases lay between the germline ends. CDR3 length equals 13 residues. Germline V gene lookup returns CDR1 MGHDK and CDR2 SYGVNS. The CDR3 is CASSPQCGGGYTF. The CDR3 DNA follows: TGTGCCAGCAGTCCCCAGTGCGGGGGTGGCTACACCTTC.

V gene TRBV7-8 combines with J gene TRBJ2-7; 7 bases agree with TRBD1. The CDR3 contains 15 residues. J gave up 5 bases and V 3 bases, and 10 bases lay outside the gene matches. CDR1 is SGHVS, CDR2 FQNEAQ, per germline. In DNA, the CDR3 is TGTGCCAGCAGCTTTAATAAGGGACAGCGCCACGAGCAGTACTTC. Translation gives CASSFNKGQRHEQYF.

This clone is a singleton in its sample. This rearrangement joins TRBV10-1 to TRBJ1-5; possible D gene TRBD1, 6 bases. The germline V gene encodes CDR1 WNHNN and CDR2 SYGVQD (reference sequence). The CDR3 is 22 residues long. The V end was cut by 0 bases, the J end by 3 bases, with 30 bases between. The CDR3 DNA is TGCGCCAGCAGTGAGTCCAGACAGGATGTATCTTTAGATCCTACTATCAATCAGCCCCAGCATTTT. This translates into CASSESRQDVSLDPTINQPQHF.

This clone was detected only a few times. The V gene is TRBV29-1, the J gene TRBJ2-1; 10 positions agree with TRBD1. Germline values: CDR1 SQVTM, CDR2 ANQGSEA. The CDR3 is made up of 15 amino acids. V shed 5 bases, J shed 4 bases, and the junction held 8 bases outside the gene matches. CDR3 residues: CSVSSGTGVYNEQFF. CDR3 in DNA: TGCAGCGTTTCATCCGGGACAGGGGTATACAATGAGCAGTTCTTC.

This chain joins TRBV10-2 and TRBJ1-1; a possible D gene is TRBD1 (5 bases). Germline V gene sequence: CDR1 WSHSY, CDR2 SAAADI. This CDR3 comprises 15 residues. Trimming pared 7 bases from V and 4 bases from J, leaving 19 bases between. CDR3 DNA sequence: TGCGCCAGCACCATGAATATAGTGAGGGGCACTGAAGCTTTCTTT. Translating it yields CASTMNIVRGTEAFF.

This clone has only one observation. This sequence joins TRBV28 and TRBJ2-1, with a weak D call TRBD2 (6 bases). Trimming took off 5 bases at V and 9 bases at J, with 11 bases between the two ends. The CDR3 has 12 amino acids. Germline CDR1 and CDR2: MDHEN and SYDVKM. CDR3: CASSPTSSEQFF. The CDR3 DNA sequence: TGTGCCAGCAGTCCTACTAGCAGTGAGCAGTTCTTC.